This T cell receptor beta chain comes out of a study of shared clonotypes between healthy human individuals. CD45RO-negative CD8 cells positively selected for CCR7 made up the naive population, which excluded terminally differentiated effector memory CD45RA+ cells. Clones were sequenced by immunoSEQ multiplex PCR, and TCRdb holds only the in-frame ones, with some missing. The repertoire holds approximately 2,000,000 clones, with roughly 93% as singletons. Sequencing was done on a sample of naive CD8+ T cells from PBMCs. The source is a man aged 18 to 35 in good health. Some clones in this sample may be carry-over from other donors' samples.

CDR3 sequence (DNA): TGTGCCAGCAGCCCTTACAGCACAGATACGCAGTATTTT. Translated, it gives CASSPYSTDTQYF. The V and J genes are TRBV5-6 and TRBJ2-3; D is unresolved. Germline CDR1 and CDR2: SGHDT and YYEEEE. The V gene lost 4 bases and the J gene lost 0 bases, with 6 bases spanning the gap. The CDR3 is 13 amino acids.